The 21 T cell receptor beta chains below were found in one sample sequenced in a study of T cell clonotyping in hematopoietic cell transplantation. The method was immunoSEQ multiplex PCR; TCRdb's version includes in-frame clones alone and lacks a portion of them. The table has fewer than 9,500 clones, roughly 94% seen once. Here the sequenced sample was peripheral blood mononuclear cells, taken 30 days after allogeneic stem cell transplant. These receptors were collected from a male patient between 60 and 69 years old who had an allogeneic stem cell transplant from an unrelated donor, so T cells may come from the graft donor. Some clones in this sample may be carry-over from other donors' samples.

V usage is TRBV5-1 and J usage is TRBJ2-5; 10 positions agree with TRBD1. This CDR3 spans 16 amino acids. V was pared by 3 bases and J by 4 bases, with 9 bases of the junction left unmatched. Germline CDR1 reads SGHRS; CDR2 reads YFSETQ. CDR3 nucleotides: TGCGCCAGCAGCTGGACACCGACAGGGGGCCGAGAGACCCAGTACTTC. Translated, it gives CASSWTPTGGRETQYF.

The rearrangement links TRBV10-3 to TRBJ2-7; D possibly corresponds to TRBD2 (7 bases). Germline V gives CDR1 ENHRY, CDR2 SYGVKD. This CDR3 has 14 amino acids. V was shortened by 6 bases and J by 7 bases, with 19 bases between the two germline ends. The CDR3 DNA sequence: TGTGCCATCAGGGGGGGGGCTGCGGATGGGGAGCAGTACTTC. Its protein is CAIRGGAADGEQYF.

The chain is built from TRBV13 and TRBJ2-1; D is uncertain. Per germline, CDR1 PRHDT and CDR2 FYEKMQ (reference sequence). CDR3 size: 14 residues. Trimming took off 2 bases at V and 6 bases at J, with 11 bases between the two ends. CDR3: CASSLYSPGNEQFF. The CDR3 DNA follows: TGTGCCAGCAGCTTATACTCTCCGGGCAATGAGCAGTTCTTC.

This clone was found once. The chain employs TRBV28 and TRBJ2-7; no firm D call. Germline V lookup: CDR1 MDHEN, CDR2 SYDVKM. The CDR3 extends over 12 amino acids. V shed 3 bases and J shed 3 bases, with 6 bases lying between them. CDR3 residues: CASSFQNYEQYF. CDR3 DNA: TGTGCCAGCAGTTTCCAGAACTACGAGCAGTACTTC.

The V gene is TRBV18, the J gene TRBJ1-4, with D perhaps matching TRBD1 (6 bases). V lost 6 bases, J lost 1 base, and 9 bases lay in between. In germline, CDR1 is KGHSH, CDR2 LQKENI. The CDR3 length is 14 residues. The CDR3 loop is CASSKGGTNEKLFF. In DNA form, the CDR3 reads TGTGCCAGCTCGAAGGGGGGAACTAATGAAAAACTGTTTTTT.

CDR3 protein: CASSQVQAGELFF. The CDR3 DNA sequence: TGCGCCAGCAGCCAAGTTCAGGCCGGGGAGCTGTTTTTT. This chain links TRBV4-1 with TRBJ2-2; no clear D gene. CDR1 and CDR2 from the germline V gene are MGHRA and YSYEKL. V was shortened by 1 base and J by 6 bases, with 6 bases between the two germline ends. This CDR3 has 13 amino acids.

The chain employs TRBV7-9 and TRBJ1-1; no clear D. The V gene lost 3 bases and the J gene lost 1 base, with 6 bases spanning the gap. Germline CDR1 reads SEHNR; CDR2 reads FQNEAQ (reference sequence). This CDR3 contains 13 residues. The CDR3 DNA sequence: TGTGCCAGCAGCTTCTCGACGAACACTGAAGCTTTCTTT. It encodes CASSFSTNTEAFF.

This clone was picked up one time. The chain is built from TRBV18 and TRBJ1-1; D unclear. Germline V gene data show CDR1 as KGHSH and CDR2 as LQKENI. This CDR3 has 15 amino acids. V was trimmed by 5 bases and J by 5 bases, leaving 18 bases between them. CDR3 sequence reads: CASSEIGQWRTEAFF. CDR3 nucleotides: TGTGCCAGCTCAGAAATAGGGCAATGGAGAACTGAAGCTTTCTTT.

J is TRBJ2-1 and V is TRBV19; D call uncertain. V lost 7 bases and J lost 10, with 17 bases in between. Germline CDR1 reads LNHDA; CDR2 reads SQIVND (reference sequence). The CDR3 has 13 residues. Here the CDR3 DNA reads TGTGCCAGTACCCCCGAAGGCTTACGGGAGCAGTTCTTC. Encoded protein: CASTPEGLREQFF. Combining the CDR3 with reference TRBV19 and TRBJ2-1 gives the whole variable domain DGGITQSPKYLFRKEGQNVTLSCEQNLNHDAMYWYRQDPGQGLRLIYYSQIVNDFQKGDIAEGYSVSREKKESFPLTVTSAQKNPTAFYLCASTPEGLREQFFGPGTRLTVL.

The rearrangement links TRBV27 to TRBJ2-2; 7 bases line up with TRBD2. Germline loops: CDR1 MNHEY, CDR2 SMNVEV (reference sequence). The CDR3 sequence is 16 residues long. The V gene end was trimmed by 5 bases and the J gene end by 2 bases; junction bases not matched to a gene: 8. The CDR3 spells CASSARLAANTGELFF. The CDR3 nucleotides read TGTGCCAGCAGTGCCCGACTAGCCGCTAACACCGGGGAGCTGTTTTTT.

The rearrangement joins TRBV7-8 to TRBJ2-7, with 9 bases lining up with TRBD1. Trimming cost V 5 bases and J 2 bases; bases outside gene matches: 13. The germline gives CDR1 SGHVS, CDR2 FQNEAQ. This CDR3 is 17 amino acids long. The CDR3, as DNA: TGTGCCAGCAGCCGTGAGGGGACAGGGCCGCAACCCTACGAGCAGTACTTC. This gives the protein CASSREGTGPQPYEQYF.

The rearrangement joins TRBV11-2 to TRBJ2-7, with 9 bases identical to TRBD1. V was pared by 5 bases and J by 4 bases, with 9 bases of the junction left unmatched. The CDR3 loop spans 15 amino acids. In germline, CDR1 is SGHAT, CDR2 FQNNGV. The CDR3 DNA sequence: TGTGCCAGCAGCCCGTACAGGGGGCAAATATACGAGCAGTACTTC. Translating it yields CASSPYRGQIYEQYF.

The V gene is TRBV7-9, the J gene TRBJ2-1; D might be TRBD1 (6 bases). The CDR3 has 18 residues. CDR1 is SEHNR and CDR2 is FQNEAQ in the germline V gene (reference sequence). Deletions cut 1 base from V and 1 base from J, with 17 bases between. Written as DNA, the CDR3 is TGTGCCAGCAGCTTAGAAGGGACACTGGACGAGTCCTACAATGAGCAGTTCTTC. It is translated as CASSLEGTLDESYNEQFF.

J is TRBJ2-7 and V is TRBV10-2; 14 bases align to TRBD2. The CDR3 spans 12 residues. The germline V gene has CDR1 WSHSY and CDR2 SAAADI. V dropped 9 bases and J dropped 7; count of bases not matched to a gene: 2. The DNA for the CDR3 is TGCGCCAGTTGGACTAGCGGGAGGGAGCAGTACTTC. Translation gives CASWTSGREQYF.

In this sample, this clone turned up once. CDR3: CASTLAGGVQETQYF. CDR3 coding DNA: TGCGCCAGCACCTTAGCGGGAGGGGTACAAGAGACCCAGTACTTC. This chain uses TRBV5-1 with TRBJ2-5, with 11 bases lining up with TRBD2. The CDR3 loop spans 15 amino acids. V shed 6 bases, J shed 2 bases, and the junction held 6 bases outside the gene matches. Germline lookup yields CDR1 SGHRS and CDR2 YFSETQ.

J is TRBJ2-1 and V is TRBV2; 11 nucleotides agree with TRBD2. Germline trimming cut 8 bases from V and 8 bases from J; bases unmatched to any gene: 5. The CDR3 is 13 residues long. Germline CDR1 reads SNHLY; CDR2 reads FYNNEI. CDR3 sequence: CASVSGRGDEQFF. CDR3 nucleotide sequence: TGTGCCAGCGTTAGCGGGAGGGGTGATGAGCAGTTCTTC.

Here the CDR3 reads CASSLLPQGVTDTQYF. CDR3 bases: TGTGCCAGCAGTTTACTTCCACAGGGGGTGACAGATACGCAGTATTTT. The gene calls are TRBV28 and TRBJ2-3, with 8 bases fitting TRBD1. CDR1 and CDR2 (germline): MDHEN, SYDVKM. Losses at the gene ends were 2 bases for V and 3 bases for J; bases not matched to a gene: 7. The length of the CDR3 is 16 residues.

This clone came up once. This rearrangement joins TRBV7-9 to TRBJ2-7, with 8 bases fitting TRBD2. V trimming: 5 bases; J trimming: 7 bases; junction bases outside the gene matches: 13. Germline V CDR1 and CDR2: SEHNR, FQNEAQ (reference sequence). The CDR3 is 15 amino acids. In DNA, the CDR3 is TGTGCCAGCAGCCCAGACGGCGGGAGGCGGGGGGAGCAGTACTTC. Residues: CASSPDGGRRGEQYF.

The V gene is TRBV9, the J gene TRBJ1-4; TRBD1 might be the D (6 bases). The CDR3 loop spans 15 amino acids. In germline, CDR1 is SGDLS, CDR2 YYNGEE. The V gene lost 4 bases and the J gene lost 0 bases, with 10 bases spanning the gap. The CDR3 loop reads CASSLGQTTNEKLFF. For the CDR3, the DNA is TGTGCCAGCAGCCTTGGACAGACAACTAATGAAAAACTGTTTTTT.

This chain connects TRBV9 to TRBJ1-2; tentative D call: TRBD1 (5 bases). The germline V gene has CDR1 SGDLS and CDR2 YYNGEE. The V end was cut by 4 bases, the J end by 8 bases, with 18 bases between. The CDR3 has 14 amino acids. This CDR3 reads CASSPRRDSRGYTF. The CDR3 DNA reads as TGTGCCAGCAGCCCCCGAAGGGACTCTCGAGGCTACACCTTC.

The rearrangement links TRBV29-1 to TRBJ2-4; tentative D call: TRBD2 (6 bases). Germline V lookup: CDR1 SQVTM, CDR2 ANQGSEA. The V end lost 0 bases, the J end lost 0 bases, and 15 bases lay between the germline ends. CDR3 size: 17 residues. The CDR3 loop is CSVEDSGRDLAKNIQYF. CDR3 DNA sequence: TGCAGCGTTGAAGATTCAGGGCGGGACTTAGCCAAAAACATTCAGTACTTC.